The rows below give T cell receptor beta chains drawn from one sample of a study of cytomegalovirus exposure and HLA in healthy donors. Clones were sequenced by immunoSEQ multiplex PCR, and TCRdb holds only the in-frame ones, with some missing. The sample yields 130,000 to 150,000 clones, roughly 80% seen once. Sequencing input: PBMCs. The source of these receptors is a middle-aged man in good health and CMV-seropositive. CDR3s include the opening cysteine and the closing phenylalanine or tryptophan. Fields, in order: J gene, D gene, V gene, clone size, CDR3 DNA, CDR3 protein. D genes are given only for firm matches. A row's size may be missing; if present it is once, few, many or a size class.

J: TRBJ1-1; D: TRBD1; V: TRBV28; size: few; DNA: TGTGCCAGCAGTTCTGCCGGGACAGGGCATAACACTGAAGCTTTCTTT; CDR3: CASSSAGTGHNTEAFF
J: TRBJ2-1; D: TRBD2; V: TRBV7-2; size: NA; DNA: TGTGCCAGCAGCCTCATTGGACTAGCGGGATACAATGAGCAGTTCTTC; CDR3: CASSLIGLAGYNEQFF
J: TRBJ2-5; D: TRBD1; V: TRBV5-1; size: NA; DNA: TGCGCCAGCAGCACTGACAGGGTCCAAGAGACCCAGTACTTC; CDR3: CASSTDRVQETQYF
J: TRBJ2-4; D: NA; V: TRBV23-1; size: few; DNA: TGCGCCAGCAGTCAATCGAGGGCAGGAAAAAACATTCAGTACTTC; CDR3: CASSQSRAGKNIQYF
J: TRBJ2-1; D: TRBD2; V: TRBV19; size: NA; DNA: TGTGCCAGTAGTATAGATCAACTAGCGGGAACCTACAATGAGCAGTTCTTC; CDR3: CASSIDQLAGTYNEQFF
J: TRBJ2-2; D: NA; V: TRBV5-1; size: NA; DNA: TGCGCCAGCAGCTTGGGGAGGGCCGACACCGGGGAGCTGTTTTTT; CDR3: CASSLGRADTGELFF
J: TRBJ2-1; D: TRBD1; V: TRBV30; size: NA; DNA: TGTGCCTGCATAGGGACAGGGGGCTTTGAGCAGTTCTTC; CDR3: CACIGTGGFEQFF
J: TRBJ2-3; D: NA; V: TRBV7-2; size: NA; DNA: TGTGCCAGCAGCATAGTTCCGCAGGATACGCAGTATTTT; CDR3: CASSIVPQDTQYF
J: TRBJ2-5; D: NA; V: TRBV6-5; size: once; DNA: TGTGCCAGCAACCTCCGCGGGCCCCAAGAGACCCAGTACTTC; CDR3: CASNLRGPQETQYF
J: TRBJ1-4; D: NA; V: TRBV27; size: NA; DNA: TGTGCCAGCAGTCCTCGACAGGCAACTAATGAAAAACTGTTTTTT; CDR3: CASSPRQATNEKLFF
J: TRBJ2-1; D: NA; V: TRBV4-2; size: NA; DNA: TGTGCCAGCAGCCAGGGCATCCATGAGCAGTTCTTC; CDR3: CASSQGIHEQFF
J: TRBJ2-3; D: NA; V: TRBV4-3; size: NA; DNA: TGCGCCAGCAGCCAAAGCCCTAGCACAGATACGCAGTATTTT; CDR3: CASSQSPSTDTQYF
J: TRBJ1-2; D: NA; V: TRBV19; size: once; DNA: TGTGCCAGTAGTTCGCGACAGTCATTCTATGGCTACACCTTC; CDR3: CASSSRQSFYGYTF
J: TRBJ1-5; D: TRBD1; V: TRBV19; size: NA; DNA: TGTGCCAGTAGTACCGGACAGGGGATTAGAGTAGGCAATCAGCCCCAGCATTTT; CDR3: CASSTGQGIRVGNQPQHF
J: TRBJ2-7; D: TRBD1; V: TRBV5-4; size: NA; DNA: TGTGCCAGCAGCTTGGTTGACAGGGGCGACGAGCAGTACTTC; CDR3: CASSLVDRGDEQYF
J: TRBJ1-2; D: NA; V: TRBV4-1; size: NA; DNA: TGCGCCAGCAGCCAAGATAGGGACTGGGCCGTCCATGGCTACACCTTC; CDR3: CASSQDRDWAVHGYTF
J: TRBJ2-2; D: TRBD1; V: TRBV2; size: NA; DNA: TGTGCCAGCAGTCAACGGACAGGAAGAAACACCGGGGAGCTGTTTTTT; CDR3: CASSQRTGRNTGELFF
J: TRBJ2-3; D: NA; V: TRBV30; size: NA; DNA: TGTGCCTGGAGTGTTGGCAGAATAGCGCCAGATACGCAGTATTTT; CDR3: CAWSVGRIAPDTQYF
J: TRBJ1-4; D: NA; V: TRBV7-9; size: NA; DNA: TGTGCCAGCAGCTTAGGCCAGACTAATGAAAAACTGTTTTTT; CDR3: CASSLGQTNEKLFF
J: TRBJ2-1; D: TRBD2; V: TRBV30; size: NA; DNA: TGTGCCTGGAACCCTAGTCTAGCGGGACCCTACAATGAGCAGTTCTTC; CDR3: CAWNPSLAGPYNEQFF
J: TRBJ1-1; D: NA; V: TRBV10-3; size: NA; DNA: TGTGCCATCAGTGAGTCCGAGGGCCTGAACACTGAAGCTTTCTTT; CDR3: CAISESEGLNTEAFF
J: TRBJ2-4; D: TRBD2; V: TRBV9; size: few; DNA: TGTGCCAGCAGCCCAGGACTAGCGGGAGGGCCTATTCTAGCCAAAAACATTCAGTACTTC; CDR3: CASSPGLAGGPILAKNIQYF
J: TRBJ2-1; D: TRBD2; V: TRBV5-8; size: NA; DNA: TGTGCCAGCAGCTTGTGGACTAGCGGGAGAAACAATGAGCAGTTCTTC; CDR3: CASSLWTSGRNNEQFF
J: TRBJ2-1; D: TRBD2; V: TRBV7-3; size: NA; DNA: TGTGCCAGCAGCCCAACGCCTGGGACTAGCGGGAGGGGGCAGTTCTTC; CDR3: CASSPTPGTSGRGQFF
J: TRBJ2-2; D: NA; V: TRBV7-9; size: NA; DNA: TGTGCCAGCAGCAAGAGGGCCGTCGGGGGAGCCGGGGAGCTGTTTTTT; CDR3: CASSKRAVGGAGELFF
J: TRBJ1-4; D: NA; V: TRBV6-5; size: NA; DNA: TGTGCCAGCAGCCCGAGAACACGCAGGGTTGAAAAACTGTTTTTT; CDR3: CASSPRTRRVEKLFF
J: TRBJ2-2; D: TRBD1; V: TRBV6-5; size: NA; DNA: TGTGCCAGCAGTTACGGACAGGGGGCAACCGGGGAGCTGTTTTTT; CDR3: CASSYGQGATGELFF
J: TRBJ2-3; D: NA; V: TRBV15; size: NA; DNA: TGTGCCACCAGCAGATACACAGATACGCAGTATTTT; CDR3: CATSRYTDTQYF
J: TRBJ1-1; D: NA; V: TRBV28; size: NA; DNA: TGTGCCAGCATCTCGGGGAGACAAGCTTTCTTT; CDR3: CASISGRQAFF